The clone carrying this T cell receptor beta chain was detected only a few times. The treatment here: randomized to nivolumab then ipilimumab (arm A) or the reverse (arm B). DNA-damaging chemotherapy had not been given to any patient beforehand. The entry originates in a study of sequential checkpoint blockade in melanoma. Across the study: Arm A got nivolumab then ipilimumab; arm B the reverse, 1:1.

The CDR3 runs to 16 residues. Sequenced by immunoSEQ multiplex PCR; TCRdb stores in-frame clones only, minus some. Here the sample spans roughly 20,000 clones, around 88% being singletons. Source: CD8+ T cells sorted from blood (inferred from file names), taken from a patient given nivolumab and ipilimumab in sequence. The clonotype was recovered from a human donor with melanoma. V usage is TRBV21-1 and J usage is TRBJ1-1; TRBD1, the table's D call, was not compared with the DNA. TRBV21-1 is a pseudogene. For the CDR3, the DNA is TGTGCCAGCAGCAGTTGGGACAGGGATATGAACACTGAAGCTTTCTTT. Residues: CASSSWDRDMNTEAFF.